This TCR beta chain emerged from a study of immune heterogeneity within non-small cell lung tumors. Study as a whole: There was 1 tumor not otherwise specified, along with more than 9 non-squamous carcinomas and a few squamous cell carcinomas.

General study points: Dominant CDR3 beta clonotypes repeated across a patient's tumor loci, while different loci held unique high-frequency clones.

Germline V gene data show CDR1 as WNHNN and CDR2 as SYGVQD (reference sequence). CDR3 length equals 13 residues. The ends were cut back, 6 bases at V and 7 bases at J, with 12 bases in the middle. Multiplex PCR was performed with 32 V and 13 J primers, and it amplified TCR beta CDR3. MiXCR, run by TCRdb on the multiplex PCR reads, gives a single entry per CDR3 protein. This table holds around 3,000 distinct CDR3 sequences, around 40% found once. About this clonotype itself: Antigen specificity is unknown.

Per sample, about 0.55 ug of bulk tumor genomic DNA was the template used. Several biopsies were spaced far apart within each primary tumor and obtained as surgery took place. Those enrolled were patients newly diagnosed with untreated non-small cell lung cancer and undergoing curative surgery. This chain links TRBV10-1 with TRBJ2-2; D perhaps matches TRBD2 (6 bases). The sequence came from a man between 60 and 75 years old with non-small cell lung cancer. The sequencing sample was made of lung tumor tissue. The DNA of the CDR3 is TGCGCCAGCAGGCCCCCGGGGGACGGGGAGCTGTTTTTT. It encodes CASRPPGDGELFF.